This T cell receptor (beta chain) was found in a study of T cells in Graves' hyperthyroidism and ophthalmopathy. Amplification yielded TCR beta CDR3 regions, with RNA transcripts as the source. First-round RT-PCR targeting the TCR CDR3 was performed with the HTBI primer set. TCRdb reanalysed the multiplex PCR reads using MiXCR and keeps one entry per CDR3 protein. Altogether some 510,000 distinct CDR3 sequences are present, 35% to 55% being singletons, with the ten largest covering roughly 8.2%. A note on this clonotype: Its matching antigen is unknown.

Study conclusions and caveats: Ophthalmopathy got predicted by the model a median approximately 6 months before its onset. The authors' 13 V-J model separated ophthalmopathy from stable hyperthyroidism. Most clonotypes expanded in thyroid above 0.001 were likewise present in blood.

The germline CDR1 and CDR2 sequences are KGHDR and SFDVKD. This CDR3 is 17 amino acids long. V gave up 9 bases and J gave up 2 bases; unmatched junction bases: 15. Across 18 months, stable Graves' hyperthyroidism was marked by no progression to ophthalmopathy. The sample comprised peripheral blood or thyroid tissue (not recorded which). This TCR was recovered from a young woman with Graves' hyperthyroidism. This chain connects TRBV24-1 to TRBJ2-5; 9 bases fit TRBD1. CDR3 region: CATPPRTGDNPQETQYF. The CDR3 DNA follows: TGTGCCACCCCTCCTAGGACAGGGGATAATCCTCAAGAGACCCAGTACTTC.